The present T cell receptor beta chain was sequenced within a study of blood T cells in healthy people across ages. Each sample had at least 6.5 million PBMCs isolated. Findings of the study overall: Naive T cell percentage showed a strong correlation with TCR beta diversity. Estimates drawn from one million T cells were deemed to understate diversity.

This clonotype was recorded a few times. Antigen specificity is unknown. The CDR3 is 12 residues long. Trimming took off 3 bases at V and 6 bases at J, with 10 bases between the two ends. Germline loops: CDR1 SGHKS, CDR2 YYEKEE (reference sequence). PCR was performed a second time for about 7 to 11 cycles using a sample-barcoded 5' primer and a J-beta primer mix. TCRdb redid the calling of the 5' RACE reads with MiXCR, one entry per CDR3 protein. The sample contains 500,000 to 600,000 distinct CDR3 sequences, 25% to 30% of which appear only once. The TCR comes from a woman in her seventies in good health. The chain has TRBV5-5 and TRBJ2-7; D is possibly TRBD2 (6 bases). Source material: blood. The CDR3 bases are TGTGCCAGCAGCTGGGGGGTCAGCGAGCAGTACTTC. It translates to CASSWGVSEQYF.